The clone carrying this T cell receptor beta chain came up a few times. Its specificity is unknown. Sorted naive CD8 T cells, 20,000 to 1,000,000, were sequenced from 10%, 30% or 50% RNA. Using a CD8+CD4-CCR7+CD45RA+ phenotype, naive CD8 T cells were sorted. The record originates from a study of molecular identifiers for immune sequencing clone quantification. Study-level findings and limits: Clones above 20 RNA copies contained over 98% of effector molecules but under 1% of naive ones.

The ends were cut back, 3 bases at V and 1 base at J, with 6 bases in the middle. This CDR3 contains 14 residues. Germline loops: CDR1 MNHEY, CDR2 SVGEGT. Using its own MiXCR run on the PCR reads, TCRdb lists one record per CDR3 protein. Of about 510,000 distinct CDR3 sequences listed, 20% to 25% are singletons. Sequencing was carried out using naive CD8+ T cells from blood, with Jurkat cell RNA spiked in. Subset in this sample: FACS-sorted CD8+CD4-CCR7+CD45RA+ naive T cells. The TCR was taken from a human donor in good health. Some libraries in this study had Jurkat cell RNA spiked in. The chain links TRBV6-2 or TRBV6-3 to TRBJ2-2, with D uncertain. Here the CDR3 DNA reads TGTGCCAGCAGTTATACAGTGAACACCGGGGAGCTGTTTTTT. Protein product: CASSYTVNTGELFF.